The source of this T cell receptor (beta chain) is a study of T cell repertoires in cytomegalovirus infection. The wider study: Both CMV infection and a matching HLA type were indicated by public TCR beta signatures.

Study-level results: Predominance within the ex vivo response was attributable to HLA-C-restricted CMV-specific TCR beta clonotypes. Using cumulative public TCR beta family frequency, the authors identified those who carried CMV together with the relevant HLA.

A word on this clonotype: Its antigen is still unknown.

TCRdb re-analysed the reads in MiXCR, keeping a single row per CDR3 protein. The repertoire holds some 150,000 distinct CDR3 sequences, with roughly a quarter as singletons. V was pared by 6 bases and J by 3 bases, with 11 bases between. CDR3 length equals 13 residues. The J gene is TRBJ1-1, the V gene TRBV12-3 or TRBV12-4; unclear D gene. This clonotype was sampled from a human donor in good health (CMV status not recorded). Some clones in this sample may be carry-over from other donors' samples. The sequencing input was PBMCs. CDR3 sequence: CASSPYGDTEAFF. CDR3 sequence (DNA): TGTGCCAGCAGCCCCTACGGGGACACTGAAGCTTTCTTT.